The 2 T cell receptor beta chains in this list originate from one sample, sequenced in a study of T cells in Graves' hyperthyroidism and ophthalmopathy. Amplification of TCR beta CDR3 regions used RNA as the template. HTBI primers drove first-round RT-PCR of the TCR CDR3. Each CDR3 protein gets one entry after TCRdb re-called the multiplex PCR reads with MiXCR. The sample shows about 540,000 distinct CDR3 sequences, roughly 46% of them seen only once. The sequenced sample was peripheral blood or thyroid tissue (not recorded which). These receptor sequences come from a woman between 18 and 29 years old with Graves' hyperthyroidism.

This clonotype came up a few times. The rearrangement links TRBV29-1 to TRBJ1-5; 8 bases match TRBD1. This CDR3 region has 13 residues. From germline, CDR1 is SQVTM and CDR2 ANQGSEA. Germline trimming cut 7 bases from V and 0 bases from J; bases unmatched to any gene: 2. This CDR3 reads CSAQGGSNQPQHF. CDR3 in DNA: TGCAGCGCACAGGGGGGTAGCAATCAGCCCCAGCATTTT.

Ten or more counts support this clonotype. The chain recombines TRBV11-2 with TRBJ2-2; 9 bases align to TRBD1. CDR3 length equals 15 residues. Germline assignment: CDR1 SGHAT and CDR2 FQNNGV. V trimming: 5 bases; J trimming: 6 bases; junction bases outside the gene matches: 7. This CDR3 is CASSPRGDRAGELFF. The CDR3 DNA is TGTGCCAGCAGCCCTCGTGGGGACAGGGCCGGGGAGCTGTTTTTT.